Listed here are 27 T cell receptor beta chains from one sample, sequenced in a study of cytomegalovirus exposure and HLA in healthy donors (dated by TCRdb to about 2017). The library was prepared using the immunoSEQ multiplex PCR assay. TCRdb's version of the immuneACCESS table is confined to in-frame rearrangements and falls short of the full clone set. An unresolved V gene accounts for under half of the shortfall where checked; the remainder is of unknown origin. This sample has 110,000 to 150,000 clones in its table, and roughly 89% of those were observed once. The top ten clonotypes cover 8% to 9.5% of the sample. The sample comprised PBMCs. The origin of the receptors is a woman in her late teens or twenties in good health and CMV-seropositive.

The rearrangement uses TRBV15 and TRBJ2-2, with 9 bases identical to TRBD2. The germline V gene has CDR1 LNHNV and CDR2 YYDKDF (reference sequence). The CDR3 loop spans 17 amino acids. Unmatched junction bases numbered 8, after V lost 0 bases and J lost 6 bases. The CDR3 region has the DNA TGTGCCACCAGCAGAGATCGTGGCGGGGGGGCCGCCGGGGAGCTGTTTTTT. Its protein is CATSRDRGGGAAGELFF.

The chain has TRBV5-1 and TRBJ1-1, with a weak D call TRBD1 (5 bases). The germline gives CDR1 SGHRS, CDR2 YFSETQ. This CDR3 has 14 residues. The ends were cut back, 2 bases at V and 2 bases at J, with 10 bases in the middle. The CDR3 nucleotides read TGCGCCAGCAGCTTTGGGGCCGGAAACACTGAAGCTTTCTTT. Protein: CASSFGAGNTEAFF. The full variable domain, completed using reference TRBV5-1 and TRBJ1-1, is KAGVTQTPRYLIKTRGQQVTLSCSPISGHRSVSWYQQTPGQGLQFLFEYFSETQRNKGNFPGRFSGRQFSNSRSEMNVSTLELGDSALYLCASSFGAGNTEAFFGQGTRLTVV.

The chain employs TRBV7-6 and TRBJ2-1; 7 bases line up with TRBD1. Germline CDR1 SGHVS, CDR2 FNYEAQ. The ends lost 5 bases at V and 0 bases at J; junction bases unmatched: 7. The CDR3 is 16 amino acids. This CDR3 reads CASSPRGQSSYNEQFF. CDR3 nucleotide sequence: TGTGCCAGCAGCCCGAGGGGACAGAGCTCCTACAATGAGCAGTTCTTC.

The rearrangement uses TRBV28 and TRBJ1-3; 9 nucleotides agree with TRBD1. Germline trimming cut 5 bases from V and 3 bases from J; bases unmatched to any gene: 5. This CDR3 is built from 15 residues. In germline, CDR1 is MDHEN, CDR2 SYDVKM. The DNA of the CDR3 is TGTGCCAGCAGTAGCGGACAGGGGAATGGAAACACCATATATTTT. Its translation is CASSSGQGNGNTIYF.

This clone was detected only once. The chain combines TRBV5-1 with TRBJ2-7, with a weak D call TRBD1 (8 bases). V shed 4 bases and J shed 4 bases, with 12 bases lying between them. The CDR3 extends over 13 amino acids. The germline gives CDR1 SGHRS, CDR2 YFSETQ. The DNA for the CDR3 is TGCGCCAGCAGCACAGGGGGGGTTTACGAGCAGTACTTC. Protein product: CASSTGGVYEQYF.

The chain links TRBV7-2 to TRBJ1-5; D is ambiguous. There are 14 residues in the CDR3. CDR1 and CDR2 from the germline V gene are SGHTA and FQGNSA. With 4 bases removed from V and 1 base from J, the gap between germline ends came to 8 bases. CDR3 nucleotide sequence: TGTGCCAGCAGCTCGAGGATGAGCAATCAGCCCCAGCATTTT. It is translated as CASSSRMSNQPQHF.

The V gene is TRBV15, the J gene TRBJ2-3, with a weak D call TRBD2 (5 bases). Germline values: CDR1 LNHNV, CDR2 YYDKDF (reference sequence). The CDR3 sequence is 13 residues long. With 5 bases removed from V and 5 bases from J, the gap between germline ends came to 11 bases. The CDR3 DNA is TGTGCCACCAGCTCCTTTGGAGGAGATACGCAGTATTTT. This codes for CATSSFGGDTQYF.

CDR3 amino acids: CASSPASGGAVETQYF. The CDR3 bases are TGTGCCAGCTCACCTGCCAGCGGGGGGGCTGTGGAGACCCAGTACTTC. This rearrangement joins TRBV18 to TRBJ2-5; TRBD2 agrees at 10 bases. Trimming took 3 bases from V and 5 from J; bases not matched to a gene: 9. CDR3 size: 16 residues. Germline CDR1 KGHSH, CDR2 LQKENI.

This rearrangement joins TRBV6-4 to TRBJ2-2, with 9 nucleotides matching TRBD1. CDR3 size: 13 residues. Germline assignment: CDR1 MRHNA and CDR2 SNTAGT. V gave up 8 bases and J gave up 5 bases; unmatched junction bases: 3. The CDR3 loop reads CASEDRGTGELFF. The DNA for the CDR3 is TGTGCCAGCGAAGACAGGGGGACCGGGGAGCTGTTTTTT.

This chain joins TRBV7-8 and TRBJ1-2; 9 bases are a match to TRBD1. Germline CDR1 reads SGHVS; CDR2 reads FQNEAQ. Trimming at V came to 5 bases and at J to 7 bases, leaving 5 bases not matched to a gene. The length of the CDR3 is 13 residues. CDR3 sequence reads: CASSLDRGRGYTF. In nucleotides, the CDR3 is TGTGCCAGCAGCCTGGACAGGGGTCGTGGCTACACCTTC.

The genes are TRBV14 and TRBJ1-6; no clear D gene. Germline V gene data show CDR1 as SGHDN and CDR2 as FVKESK. The CDR3 has 13 amino acids. V was pared by 1 base and J by 8 bases, with 6 bases between. CDR3 DNA sequence: TGTGCCAGCAGCCAAGCCTCAGATTCACCCCTCCACTTT. It specifies CASSQASDSPLHF.

This clone appeared a single time. This chain joins TRBV2 and TRBJ1-5; 7 positions agree with TRBD1. CDR3 size: 14 residues. The V gene's germline CDR1 is SNHLY and CDR2 FYNNEI. J lost 6 bases, V lost 8 bases, and 10 bases had no gene match. CDR3 sequence reads: CASGRDSGSQPQHF. The CDR3 DNA reads as TGTGCCAGCGGGCGGGACAGTGGAAGTCAGCCCCAGCATTTT.

This chain links TRBV2 with TRBJ2-1; no firm D call. Trimming pared 4 bases from V and 1 base from J, leaving 5 bases between. Germline CDR1 reads SNHLY; CDR2 reads FYNNEI. The CDR3 extends over 13 amino acids. CDR3 in amino acids: CASSGTSYNEQFF. The CDR3, as DNA: TGTGCCAGCAGTGGTACTTCCTACAATGAGCAGTTCTTC. Using reference TRBV2 and TRBJ2-1 for the parts outside the CDR3, the full variable domain is EPEVTQTPSHQVTQMGQEVILRCVPISNHLYFYWYRQILGQKVEFLVSFYNNEISEKSEIFDDQFSVERPDGSNFTLKIRSTKLEDSAMYFCASSGTSYNEQFFGPGTRLTVL.

The chain couples TRBV10-3 to TRBJ2-1, with TRBD2 identical over 12 bases. The CDR3 sequence is 14 residues long. V shed 10 bases, J shed 8 bases, and the junction held 9 bases outside the gene matches. Looked up from germline, CDR1 is ENHRY and CDR2 is SYGVKD. The CDR3 DNA reads as TGTGCCAGCAGCCTAGCGGGGGGGCGGGATGAGCAGTTCTTC. As protein: CASSLAGGRDEQFF.

J is TRBJ2-5 and V is TRBV19; 7 nucleotides align to TRBD2. The junction had 2 bases not matched to a gene; V was cut back by 3 bases and J by 1 base. CDR1 is LNHDA, CDR2 SQIVND, per germline (reference sequence). The CDR3 covers 14 residues. CDR3 sequence (DNA): TGTGCCAGTAGTATGGGCGGGGGCCAAGAGACCCAGTACTTC. The encoded protein is CASSMGGGQETQYF.

The J gene is TRBJ1-4, the V gene TRBV30; TRBD1 might be the D (5 bases). V was clipped by 2 bases and J by 1 base, with 8 bases between them. From germline, CDR1 is GTSNPN and CDR2 SVGIG (reference sequence). CDR3 length equals 14 residues. The CDR3 loop is CAWSFGGTNEKLFF. The CDR3 region has the DNA TGTGCCTGGAGTTTCGGGGGAACTAATGAAAAACTGTTTTTT.

This clone was detected a few times. The genes are TRBV4-1 and TRBJ1-6; no clear D. From germline, CDR1 is MGHRA and CDR2 YSYEKL. The germline V and J ends were trimmed by 4 bases and 5 bases, with 9 bases remaining between them. The CDR3 runs to 14 residues. The CDR3 loop is CASSPGSDNSPLHF. For the CDR3, the DNA is TGCGCCAGCAGCCCGGGGTCGGATAATTCACCCCTCCACTTT.

The gene calls are TRBV4-2 and TRBJ1-2; D not certain. Germline-derived CDR1 and CDR2 are LGHNA and YNFKEQ. V was cut by 2 bases and J by 2 bases, with 18 bases left in between. The CDR3 totals 17 residues. The CDR3, as DNA: TGTGCCAGCAGCCAACCTAATCCCCCCATCGGGAACTATGGCTACACCTTC. It yields the protein CASSQPNPPIGNYGYTF.

The rearrangement joins TRBV11-2 to TRBJ1-3; the D gene is possibly TRBD1 (6 bases). Trimming pared 2 bases from V and 14 bases from J, leaving 10 bases between. Germline CDR1 and CDR2: SGHAT and FQNNGV. This CDR3 has 11 amino acids. The CDR3 loop is CASSLTGLLYF. DNA for the CDR3: TGTGCCAGCAGCTTAACAGGGTTGTTATATTTT.

The chain has TRBV9 and TRBJ2-6; 7 nucleotides match TRBD2. The CDR3 has 17 residues. Germline lookup yields CDR1 SGDLS and CDR2 YYNGEE. Trimming took 4 bases from V and 2 from J; bases not matched to a gene: 9. The CDR3 region has the DNA TGTGCCAGCAGCTTTAGCGGGCCGGGGGCTGGGGCCAACGTCCTGACTTTC. Amino acid sequence: CASSFSGPGAGANVLTF.

The chain combines TRBV2 with TRBJ2-7; D may be TRBD2 (6 bases). Trimming removed 6 bases from V and 5 bases from J, with 17 bases in between. Germline V lookup: CDR1 SNHLY, CDR2 FYNNEI. The CDR3 contains 14 residues. CDR3 amino acids: CASRRVGGTNEQYF. The CDR3 nucleotides read TGTGCCAGCAGAAGGGTCGGGGGAACCAACGAGCAGTACTTC.

CDR3 bases: TGTGCCAGCACCCAACACCTCCCTCCGGGACACAAATTTGGAAATTCACCCCTCCACTTT. As protein: CASTQHLPPGHKFGNSPLHF. The genes are TRBV27 and TRBJ1-6, with D possibly being TRBD1 (6 bases). The germline V gene has CDR1 MNHEY and CDR2 SMNVEV (reference sequence). This CDR3 comprises 20 residues. V lost 7 bases and J lost 7, with 32 bases in between.

This rearrangement joins TRBV5-1 to TRBJ1-1; no firm D call. The CDR3 spans 13 residues. The V end was cut by 4 bases, the J end by 1 base, with 8 bases between. Germline V gene data show CDR1 as SGHRS and CDR2 as YFSETQ. The CDR3 nucleotides read TGCGCCAGCAGCCTGACACCGAACACTGAAGCTTTCTTT. This gives the protein CASSLTPNTEAFF.

The chain recombines TRBV5-1 with TRBJ1-2; 9 nucleotides align to TRBD1. This CDR3 spans 14 amino acids. The V gene end was trimmed by 4 bases and the J gene end by 3 bases; junction bases not matched to a gene: 4. The germline gives CDR1 SGHRS, CDR2 YFSETQ. Here the CDR3 reads CASSPTGGYYGYTF. The DNA of the CDR3 is TGCGCCAGCAGCCCGACAGGGGGGTACTATGGCTACACCTTC.

The genes are TRBV5-1 and TRBJ1-1; D might be TRBD1 (5 bases). V was cut by 4 bases and J by 3 bases, with 16 bases left in between. CDR3 length: 15 amino acids. Per germline, CDR1 SGHRS and CDR2 YFSETQ. This CDR3 is CASSRSGGRDTEAFF. The CDR3 DNA sequence: TGCGCCAGCAGCCGGTCCGGGGGGAGAGACACTGAAGCTTTCTTT.

This sequence joins TRBV19 and TRBJ1-2, with D hard to call. Germline CDR1 reads LNHDA; CDR2 reads SQIVND (reference sequence). The CDR3 covers 16 residues. V shed 3 bases and J shed 1 base, with 15 bases lying between them. CDR3 loop: CASSIPTHRVNYGYTF. The CDR3 DNA reads TGTGCCAGTAGTATCCCGACTCATCGGGTTAACTATGGCTACACCTTC. Full variable domain (rest looked up from reference TRBV19 and TRBJ1-2): DGGITQSPKYLFRKEGQNVTLSCEQNLNHDAMYWYRQDPGQGLRLIYYSQIVNDFQKGDIAEGYSVSREKKESFPLTVTSAQKNPTAFYLCASSIPTHRVNYGYTFGSGTRLTVV.

The chain links TRBV5-8 to TRBJ2-5, with 10 bases that match TRBD1. CDR3 length: 16 residues. Per the germline V gene, CDR1 is SGHTS and CDR2 is YDEGEE. Trimming removed 3 bases from V and 2 bases from J; junction bases left unmatched: 7. CDR3 in amino acids: CASSWGRDRGQETQYF. The CDR3 DNA is TGTGCCAGCAGCTGGGGAAGGGACAGGGGACAAGAGACCCAGTACTTC.